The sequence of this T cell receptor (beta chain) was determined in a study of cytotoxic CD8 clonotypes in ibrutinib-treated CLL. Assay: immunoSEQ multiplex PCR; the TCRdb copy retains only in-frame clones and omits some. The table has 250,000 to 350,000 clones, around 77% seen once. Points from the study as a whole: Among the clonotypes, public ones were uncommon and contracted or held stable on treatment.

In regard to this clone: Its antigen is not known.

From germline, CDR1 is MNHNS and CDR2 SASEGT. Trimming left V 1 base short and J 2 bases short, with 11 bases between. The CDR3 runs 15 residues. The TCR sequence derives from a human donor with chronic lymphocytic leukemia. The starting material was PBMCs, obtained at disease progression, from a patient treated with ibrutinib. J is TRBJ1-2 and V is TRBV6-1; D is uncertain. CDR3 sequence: CASSEVGRTNYGYTF. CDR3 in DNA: TGTGCCAGCAGTGAAGTTGGACGGACCAACTATGGCTACACCTTC.